This T cell receptor beta chain was obtained from a study of metastatic and nonmetastatic thyroid tumors. Study-wide background: Across peripheral blood and tumor or nodule tissue samples taken from malignant and benign thyroid patients, the repertoires were compared with one another.

The table lists this clone with a few counts. One end of the junction fails to match germline, which may point to a read error. TCRdb re-analyzed the PCR reads through MiXCR. The data contain 25,000 to 30,000 clones, roughly 17% of them singletons. This CDR3 comprises 12 residues. From germline, CDR1 is SEHNR and CDR2 FQNEAQ (reference sequence). Patients had received no treatment of any kind before thyroid surgery. This receptor was taken from a female donor with papillary thyroid cancer or a benign thyroid nodule (not recorded which). Some clones in this sample may be carry-over from other donors' samples. The sample comprised blood. The chain joins TRBV7-9 to TRBJ2-2, with D possibly being TRBD1 (5 bases). The CDR3 region has the DNA TGTGCTAGCAGGGCTGCCACCGTGGAGCTGTTTTTT. Translated, it gives CASRAATVELFF.